Listed below are T cell receptor beta chains from one sample, sequenced in a study of early T cells in non-severe SARS-CoV-2 infection. MiXCR, run by TCRdb on the 5' RACE reads, gives a single entry per CDR3 protein. In the table there are about 64,000 distinct CDR3 sequences, approximately 12% of which are singletons. Sequenced here: whole blood, sampled at baseline. These receptor sequences come from an adult who was a healthcare worker with PCR-confirmed SARS-CoV-2 infection or an uninfected control (not recorded which). Both conserved end residues are part of each CDR3. Each record gives: clone size, J gene, D gene, V gene, CDR3 DNA, CDR3 protein. The D gene is left open where the match is weak. Some rows have no size entry. The others give once, few or many, or a class for an expanded clone.

few	TRBJ2-3	TRBD1	TRBV18	TGTGCCAGCTCCTCTGGACAGGCCCCAGATACGCAGTATTTT	CASSSGQAPDTQYF
few	TRBJ2-3	TRBD2	TRBV25-1	TGTGCCAGCAGTCTGTCCAGCGGGGGGGCAACAGATACGCAGTATTTT	CASSLSSGGATDTQYF
few	TRBJ1-6	NA	TRBV5-4	TGTGCCAGCAGCCTGAGGATGGCTTCACCCCTCCACTTT	CASSLRMASPLHF
NA	TRBJ2-4	TRBD1	TRBV7-2	TGTGCCAGCAGCTTAGGACAGGGGACGGGCATTCAGTACTTC	CASSLGQGTGIQYF
few	TRBJ1-1	NA	TRBV6-5	TGTGCCAGCAGTTTGGGCCTCTTGAACACTGAAGCTTTCTTT	CASSLGLLNTEAFF
few	TRBJ2-7	NA	TRBV27	TGTGCCAGCAGTTGGTCCTACGAGCAGTACTTC	CASSWSYEQYF
few	TRBJ2-7	NA	TRBV7-9	TGTGCCAGCAGCCAAACCACGGACAGCCCCTACGAGCAGTACTTC	CASSQTTDSPYEQYF
few	TRBJ2-7	TRBD2	TRBV20-1	TGCAGTGCTGATATCGGGGGGGCTCCCCACGAGCAGTACTTC	CSADIGGAPHEQYF
few	TRBJ2-3	NA	TRBV25-1	TGTGCCAGCAGTGAGTTAGATACGCAGTATTTT	CASSELDTQYF
NA	TRBJ2-5	NA	TRBV5-6	TGTGCCAGCAGCTTGGAGCGGGGACACGTCTGGGGAGAGACCCAGTACTTC	CASSLERGHVWGETQYF
NA	TRBJ2-4	TRBD2	TRBV19	TGTGCCAGTAGTATAGAAGGTCCGGCGGGAGGACTAAAAAACATTCAGTACTTC	CASSIEGPAGGLKNIQYF
NA	TRBJ2-5	TRBD1	TRBV27	TGTGCCAGCAGTTATACCCAGGGGGCCGGGGAGACCCAGTACTTC	CASSYTQGAGETQYF
NA	TRBJ1-1	NA	TRBV10-1	TGCGCCAGCAGTGACAGATTGAACACTGAAGCTTTCTTT	CASSDRLNTEAFF
few	TRBJ1-1	NA	TRBV5-1	TGCGCCAGCAGCCTCATAGGTGACACTGAAGCTTTCTTT	CASSLIGDTEAFF
few	TRBJ1-1	TRBD1	TRBV2	TGTGCCAGCAGCCGGGACAGGGGGCAAACTGAAGCTTTCTTT	CASSRDRGQTEAFF
NA	TRBJ1-6	NA	TRBV7-9	TGTGCCAGCAGCTTTCACCTCCAGGGAGTTAATTCACCCCTCCACTTT	CASSFHLQGVNSPLHF
NA	TRBJ2-7	NA	TRBV11-2	TGTGCCAGCAGCTTACCCCAGGGGAGTTACGAGCAGTACTTC	CASSLPQGSYEQYF
NA	TRBJ1-1	NA	TRBV24-1	TGTGCCACTTCTCTAGGGGTCGGCACTGAAGCTTTCTTT	CATSLGVGTEAFF
many	TRBJ2-7	NA	TRBV28	TGTGCCAGCATTCCCAATCAGCCGACCTACGAGCAGTACTTC	CASIPNQPTYEQYF
few	TRBJ2-7	NA	TRBV7-2	TGTGCCAGCAGCTTACAGCGGTCTAGCACAACCTACGAGCAGTACTTC	CASSLQRSSTTYEQYF
NA	TRBJ2-7	NA	TRBV30	TGTGCCTGGGGAGGGAGTCCCTACGAGCAGTACTTC	CAWGGSPYEQYF
NA	TRBJ2-1	NA	TRBV2	TGTGCCAGCAGTGAATCCTTAGCATACAACTTC	CASSESLAYNF
few	TRBJ1-1	TRBD1	TRBV10-3	TGTGCCAGCTCCGGGACAGGGGCGGGCACTGAAGCTTTCTTT	CASSGTGAGTEAFF
NA	TRBJ2-5	TRBD2	TRBV27	TGTGCCAGCAGTTTGGCGGGGGGCGCGTCCCAGTACTTC	CASSLAGGASQYF
few	TRBJ1-5	NA	TRBV18	TGTGCCAGCTCACCCCCGAGCAGCCGGGGTCAGCCCCAGCATTTT	CASSPPSSRGQPQHF
NA	TRBJ1-4	NA	TRBV19	TGTGCCAGTAGTATCCGGGGAGCAACTAATGAAAAACTGTTTTTT	CASSIRGATNEKLFF
few	TRBJ2-7	NA	TRBV11-2	TGTGCCAGCAGCCCAGGACCCTTCCTCCCCTACGAGCAGTACTTC	CASSPGPFLPYEQYF
few	TRBJ2-7	NA	TRBV11-2	TGTGCCAGCAGCGACTGGCGGTACGAGCAGTACTTC	CASSDWRYEQYF
few	TRBJ1-6	TRBD1	TRBV9	TGTGCCAGCAGCGTAGCAGAGGGACAGAATTCACCCCTCCACTTT	CASSVAEGQNSPLHF
NA	TRBJ2-1	TRBD1	TRBV6-1	TGTGCCAGCAGTGAAGGGTTCGAGGGGGCGAATGAGCAGTTCTTC	CASSEGFEGANEQFF
few	TRBJ2-7	NA	TRBV4-2	TGTGCCAGCAGCCAAGGGTCGGGCCGACAGTACTTC	CASSQGSGRQYF
many	TRBJ1-2	NA	TRBV6-5	TGTGCCAGCAGCCCCGTGAGTGTAGATGGCTACACCTTC	CASSPVSVDGYTF
many	TRBJ2-1	NA	TRBV25-1	TGTGCCAGTGACAGAGGGGGTCTCGGGCCGTTCTTC	CASDRGGLGPFF
NA	TRBJ2-7	NA	TRBV20-1	TGCAGTGCTAGAGTAAAGGACCCAAGCTCCTACGAGCAGTACTTC	CSARVKDPSSYEQYF
few	TRBJ2-1	TRBD2	TRBV27	TGTGCCAGCAGTCTCACTAGCGGGATCCCCAATGAGCAGTTCTTC	CASSLTSGIPNEQFF
NA	TRBJ2-7	NA	TRBV9	TGTGCCAGCAGCGGGACGGGGGAGCGGCCCTACGAGCAGTACTTC	CASSGTGERPYEQYF
few	TRBJ2-1	NA	TRBV18	TGTGCCAGCTCACCCCCCGGACATTCCCCCGGGAATGAGCAGTTCTTC	CASSPPGHSPGNEQFF
few	TRBJ2-1	TRBD1	TRBV6-5	TGTGCCAGCAGTTACGAAGGGGGCAACCCCCATTACAATGAGCAGTTCTTC	CASSYEGGNPHYNEQFF
NA	TRBJ2-3	TRBD2	TRBV2	TGTGCCAGCAGCCCAGCCGGACTAGCGGCTAGCACAGATACGCAGTATTTT	CASSPAGLAASTDTQYF
NA	TRBJ2-1	NA	TRBV6-2/TRBV6-3	TGTGCCAGCAGTTGGGGAGGACTCCGGGAGCAGTTCTTC	CASSWGGLREQFF
NA	TRBJ2-7	NA	TRBV6-2/TRBV6-3	TGTGCCAGCAGTTACTCAGCGATGCAATCGGCCGAGCAGTACTTC	CASSYSAMQSAEQYF
NA	TRBJ2-2	TRBD2	TRBV20-1	TGCAGTGCTCCGGGGGTTAGCGGGAGAATGAACACCGGGGAGCTGTTTTTT	CSAPGVSGRMNTGELFF
few	TRBJ2-1	NA	TRBV3-1	TGTGCCAGCAGCCAAGATGCGGAGGCAGTAGCCTACAATGAGCAGTTCTTC	CASSQDAEAVAYNEQFF
NA	TRBJ2-7	NA	TRBV19	TGTGCCAGTAGTAGGAATCCCTACGAGCAGTACTTC	CASSRNPYEQYF
few	TRBJ2-3	NA	TRBV6-2/TRBV6-3	TGTGCCAGCAGTTACAGGCCTAGAGGGGCCGGCACAGATACGCAGTATTTT	CASSYRPRGAGTDTQYF
few	TRBJ2-4	NA	TRBV27	TGTGCCAGCAGTTCGCGAAATTTGGCCATTCAGTACTTC	CASSSRNLAIQYF
few	TRBJ1-6	TRBD1	TRBV28	TGTGCCAGCAGTTCACCCCTATCATCGGGGACAGTCTCACCCCTCCACTTT	CASSSPLSSGTVSPLHF
few	TRBJ2-5	NA	TRBV30	TGTGCCTGGAGTCCTTTCGGTAGGGGCGGTCAAGAGACCCAGTACTTC	CAWSPFGRGGQETQYF